Following are 18 T cell receptor beta chains from one sample sequenced in a study of human T cells and chemical hapten exposure. Each CDR3 protein is one row after TCRdb ran MiXCR on the RACE reads. The sample shows about 82,000 distinct CDR3 sequences, less than 8% of them seen only once. As to time point: patch test 2, 6 weeks after DPC sensitization. Treatment reported: therapeutic diphenylcyclopropenone sensitization with weekly scalp DPC. Here the sequenced sample was whole blood, taken in connection with sensitization to the hapten diphenylcyclopropenone (DPC). These receptors all stem from a young woman with alopecia areata. Some clones in this sample may be carry-over from other donors' samples.

This clonotype was detected many times. V usage is TRBV20-1 and J usage is TRBJ2-2; D is perhaps TRBD2 (6 bases). The ends were cut back, 0 bases at V and 3 bases at J, with 11 bases in the middle. The CDR3 has 15 amino acids. Germline V CDR1 and CDR2: DFQATT, SNEGSKA (reference sequence). CDR3 residues: CSARETGVDTGELFF. The CDR3 DNA reads TGCAGTGCTAGAGAGACGGGGGTCGACACCGGGGAGCTGTTTTTT.

Details on this clonotype: A much larger clone lies one base from this, so it may be a read error. Because it lacks the conserved phenylalanine or tryptophan at the end, this CDR3 is likely a read error. This chain uses TRBV7-2 with TRBJ2-2, with unresolved D. The germline V and J ends were trimmed by 1 base and 8 bases, with 5 bases remaining between them. The CDR3 is 12 residues long. Germline V gives CDR1 SGHTA, CDR2 FQGNSA. Written as DNA, the CDR3 is TGTGCCAGCAGCTTAGGGGTGGGGGAGCTGTTTTCT. This encodes CASSLGVGELFS.

In this sample, this clonotype turned up a few times. The CDR3 DNA follows: TGTGCCAGCAGCGCCCTAGCGGGGGGGCCGGGGGAGCAGTACTTC. This sequence encodes CASSALAGGPGEQYF. The chain carries TRBV7-2 and TRBJ2-7; 12 positions match TRBD2. With V trimmed by 5 bases and J by 7 bases, 9 bases remained unmatched. The CDR3 consists of 15 residues. Germline lookup yields CDR1 SGHTA and CDR2 FQGNSA.

This clonotype was observed at least ten times. The J gene is TRBJ2-5, the V gene TRBV5-1, with TRBD2 as a possible D gene (5 bases). CDR3 length: 13 residues. Germline CDR1 reads SGHRS; CDR2 reads YFSETQ. The V and J ends lost 4 bases and 2 bases respectively, with 9 bases between them. This CDR3 reads CASSPERQETQYF. For the CDR3, the DNA is TGCGCCAGCAGCCCAGAGCGGCAAGAGACCCAGTACTTC.

The V and J genes are TRBV5-1 and TRBJ2-1; 12 positions agree with TRBD2. Germline loops: CDR1 SGHRS, CDR2 YFSETQ. Trimming at V came to 5 bases and at J to 5 bases, leaving 8 bases not matched to a gene. The CDR3 spans 16 residues. The CDR3 coding sequence is TGCGCCAGCAGTTGGCTAGCGGGGGGGGGCAACAATGAGCAGTTCTTC. This codes for CASSWLAGGGNNEQFF.

Ten or more counts support this clonotype. This chain uses TRBV12-3 or TRBV12-4 with TRBJ1-5, with TRBD1 as a possible D gene (6 bases). Trimming pared 3 bases from V and 6 bases from J, leaving 12 bases between. The CDR3 totals 14 residues. The CDR3: CASSFGGGVQPQHF. The CDR3 DNA is TGTGCCAGCAGTTTCGGAGGGGGTGTTCAGCCCCAGCATTTT.

This clonotype came up many times. This chain connects TRBV20-1 to TRBJ2-5, with 7 bases identical to TRBD1. Germline V lookup: CDR1 DFQATT, CDR2 SNEGSKA (reference sequence). CDR3 size: 16 residues. V gave up 0 bases and J gave up 7 bases; unmatched junction bases: 14. In nucleotides, the CDR3 is TGCAGTGCTAGAGAACCCCGGGACAGCCGATCCTGGACCCAGTACTTC. It translates to CSAREPRDSRSWTQYF.

This clonotype has more than one count but fewer than ten. The V gene is TRBV18, the J gene TRBJ2-5; D gene uncertain. Trimming removed 4 bases at V and 1 base at J, with 4 bases between. CDR1 is KGHSH, CDR2 LQKENI, per germline. This CDR3 has 12 amino acids. CDR3 in amino acids: CASSRIQETQYF. In DNA, the CDR3 is TGTGCCAGCTCACGCATCCAAGAGACCCAGTACTTC. Together with reference TRBV18 and TRBJ2-5, the CDR3 gives the full variable domain: NAGVMQNPRHLVRRRGQEARLRCSPMKGHSHVYWYRQLPEEGLKFMVYLQKENIIDESGMPKERFSAEFPKEGPSILRIQQVVRGDSAAYFCASSRIQETQYFGPGTRLLVL.

A note on this clonotype: An end of the junction differs from the germline gene, which may be a read error. The CDR3 DNA is TGTGCCAGCTCACCAAACCGCTACCATGAGCAGTTCTTC. It yields the protein CASSPNRYHEQFF. The chain links TRBV18 to TRBJ2-1; D unresolved. This CDR3 has 13 amino acids. Germline CDR1 KGHSH, CDR2 LQKENI.

In its sample, this clonotype was seen many times. The rearrangement uses TRBV9 and TRBJ2-7; D perhaps matches TRBD1 (5 bases). This CDR3 region has 14 residues. Between the trimmed V and J ends, which lost 0 bases and 6 bases, there was a span of 13 bases. The germline V gene has CDR1 SGDLS and CDR2 YYNGEE. The CDR3 DNA follows: TGTGCCAGCAGCGTAGGATGGGGCGCGAGCGAGCAGTACTTC. It specifies CASSVGWGASEQYF.

This clonotype was found many times. J is TRBJ2-7 and V is TRBV12-3 or TRBV12-4; 7 bases match TRBD1. The CDR3 totals 14 residues. V lost 6 bases, J lost 3 bases, and 8 bases stayed unmatched. Here the CDR3 reads CASSSRTGNYEQYF. The CDR3 nucleotides read TGTGCCAGCAGCTCGCGGACAGGAAACTACGAGCAGTACTTC.

There are many counts of this clonotype. This chain uses TRBV6-1 with TRBJ1-1; D is ambiguous. CDR3 length equals 13 residues. Trimming left V 0 bases short and J 3 bases short, with 5 bases between. The germline V gene has CDR1 MNHNS and CDR2 SASEGT. CDR3 protein: CASSEARYTEAFF. As DNA, the CDR3 is TGTGCCAGCAGTGAAGCAAGATACACTGAAGCTTTCTTT.

The gene calls are TRBV10-3 and TRBJ1-5, with D unresolved. The germline V gene encodes CDR1 ENHRY and CDR2 SYGVKD. This CDR3 is 14 amino acids long. V lost 4 bases and J lost 5, with 12 bases in between. CDR3 sequence: CAISAEPLYQPQHF. CDR3 DNA: TGTGCCATCAGTGCAGAACCACTCTATCAGCCCCAGCATTTT.

Ten or more counts support this clonotype. The rearrangement uses TRBV20-1 and TRBJ2-7; tentatively, D is TRBD1 (5 bases). The ends were cut back, 3 bases at V and 3 bases at J, with 12 bases in the middle. This CDR3 contains 13 residues. CDR1 DFQATT and CDR2 SNEGSKA come from the germline V gene (reference sequence). In DNA, the CDR3 is TGCAGTGCTAGTCAGGGCAGTATCTACGAGCAGTACTTC. Protein sequence: CSASQGSIYEQYF.

This clonotype showed up many times. CDR3 sequence: CASSTGRFYTDTQYF. Here the CDR3 DNA reads TGTGCCAGCAGTACGGGCAGGTTTTACACAGATACGCAGTATTTT. This chain connects TRBV5-6 to TRBJ2-3; D not resolved. V lost 5 bases to trimming and J lost 2 bases, with 15 bases between them. The germline V gene has CDR1 SGHDT and CDR2 YYEEEE. The CDR3 covers 15 residues. The full variable domain, with the rest looked up from reference TRBV5-6 and TRBJ2-3, is DAGVTQSPTHLIKTRGQQVTLRCSPKSGHDTVSWYQQALGQGPQFIFQYYEEEERQRGNFPDRFSGHQFPNYSSELNVNALLLGDSALYLCASSTGRFYTDTQYFGPGTRLTVL.

This sequence joins TRBV10-2 and TRBJ1-1; D might be TRBD1 (5 bases). Trimming took off 5 bases at V and 4 bases at J, with 14 bases between the two ends. The CDR3 consists of 14 residues. Germline values: CDR1 WSHSY, CDR2 SAAADI. CDR3 bases: TGCGCCAGCAGTCGAGGAGGGGTGAGCACTGAAGCTTTCTTT. Protein product: CASSRGGVSTEAFF.

Details on this clonotype: A much larger clone differs by one base, so this may be a read error. The gene calls are TRBV9 and TRBJ2-3, with TRBD2 matching 14 bases. Germline CDR1 is SGDLS and CDR2 is YYNGEE. There are 20 residues in the CDR3. V lost 4 bases to trimming and J lost 0 bases; unmatched junction nucleotides: 13. CDR3 nucleotide sequence: TGTGCCAGCAGCCCAGGGACTAGCGGGGGCCATCCCACTAGCACAGATACGCAGTATTTT. Its translation: CASSPGTSGGHPTSTDTQYF.

This clonotype was seen ten or more times. The rearrangement uses TRBV14 and TRBJ1-2; TRBD1 agrees at 9 bases. Trimming cost V 5 bases and J 6 bases; bases outside gene matches: 10. The CDR3 has 15 amino acids. CDR1 SGHDN and CDR2 FVKESK come from the germline V gene. Here the CDR3 reads CASSDIQGARHGYTF. CDR3 nucleotide sequence: TGTGCCAGCAGCGATATACAGGGGGCGAGGCATGGCTACACCTTC.